This T cell receptor beta chain was profiled in a study of T cell responses to AZD1222 COVID-19 vaccine. CDR1 and CDR2 from the germline V gene are KGHSH and LQKENI. V was trimmed by 1 base and J by 2 bases, leaving 26 bases between them. The CDR3 runs 20 residues. Using immunoSEQ multiplex PCR, the repertoire was profiled, and TCRdb retains in-frame clones only, with some absent. Of roughly 96,000 clones in the sample, 80% to 90% are singletons; the top ten hold 1.5% to 2%. Broader study findings: Of the AZD1222 recipients, only five to seven were seropositive at baseline. Vaccine-associated CD4 TCRs spanned spike, dominant at 160-218 and 743-854. Reportedly, nearly half the spike-specific TCRs target unmutated variant regions. Donors were chiefly white British, with a greater number of females, and clonal diversity was perhaps underestimated.

As to this clone: Its specificity is unknown.

This TCR derives from an adult in good health. This rearrangement joins TRBV18 to TRBJ1-1; weak D call: TRBD1 (5 bases). The sample was peripheral blood, taken on day 0 of AZD1222 vaccination. The DNA of the CDR3 is TGTGCCAGCTCACCACGAATGTGGGCAGGGATCTCCTCCGTAAACACTGAAGCTTTCTTT. The encoded protein is CASSPRMWAGISSVNTEAFF.